This TCR beta chain was retrieved from a study of Tregs in tolerant kidney transplant recipients. Sequencing used immunoSEQ multiplex PCR; TCRdb keeps in-frame clones, though not all of them. The table includes under 100,000 clones, around nine tenths detected once. Sequencing used CD8+ T cells from blood. The source is a human donor in good health.

The CDR3 loop reads CATSRAADSYEQYF. The DNA for the CDR3 is TGTGCCACCAGCAGAGCAGCGGATTCCTACGAGCAGTACTTC. The V gene is TRBV15, the J gene TRBJ2-7; weak D call: TRBD2 (5 bases). CDR3 length: 14 amino acids. The ends were cut back, 1 base at V and 1 base at J, with 8 bases in the middle. CDR1 and CDR2 (germline): LNHNV, YYDKDF (reference sequence).